The clone carrying this T cell receptor beta chain has a handful of counts. Its antigen remains unidentified. These data belong to a study of beta chain features in type 1 diabetes. Overall study findings and caveats: cDNA sequencing could over-represent cells with high TCR expression. For patients and controls alike, PCR might favor shorter templates to the same degree. TCRB CDR3s were moderately but significantly shorter in Type 1 diabetes patients in all four CD4+ subsets. Insertion counts at VDJ junctions were lower in type 1 diabetes patients, who also showed more deletions there. Comparison showed that naive, central memory and Treg TCRB repertoires appeared more similar among patients than among healthy donors.

Germline values: CDR1 SGDLS, CDR2 YYNGEE. Trimming cost V 1 base and J 9 bases, with 14 bases left between them. The CDR3 has 14 amino acids. The whole isolated RNA underwent reverse transcription, so sequencing captured expressed TCRB transcripts. Produced via immunoSEQ multiplex PCR; TCRdb's table is partial and in-frame only. The sample has roughly 300,000 clones, approximately 14% seen once. V gene TRBV9 combines with J gene TRBJ2-1; D is perhaps TRBD2 (7 bases). This sequence was found in a man aged 25 to 40 with type 1 diabetes. Sample: naive CD4+ T cells from blood. CDR3 loop: CASSVRRAGAEQFF. The CDR3 DNA reads as TGTGCCAGCAGCGTAAGGAGGGCGGGGGCTGAGCAGTTCTTC.